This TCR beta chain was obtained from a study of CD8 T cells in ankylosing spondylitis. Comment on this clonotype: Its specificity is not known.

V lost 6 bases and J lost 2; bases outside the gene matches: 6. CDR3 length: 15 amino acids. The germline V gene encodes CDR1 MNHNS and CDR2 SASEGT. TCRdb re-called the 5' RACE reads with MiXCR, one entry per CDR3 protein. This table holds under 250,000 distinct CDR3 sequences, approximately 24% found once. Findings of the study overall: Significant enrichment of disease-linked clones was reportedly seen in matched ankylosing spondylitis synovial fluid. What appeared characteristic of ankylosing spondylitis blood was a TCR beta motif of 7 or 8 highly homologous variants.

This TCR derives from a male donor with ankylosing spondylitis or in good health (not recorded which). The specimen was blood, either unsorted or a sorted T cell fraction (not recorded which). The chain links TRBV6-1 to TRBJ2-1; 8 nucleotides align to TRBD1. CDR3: CASRRDRSPYNEQFF. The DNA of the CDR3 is TGTGCCAGCAGACGGGACAGGAGCCCCTACAATGAGCAGTTCTTC.